These 8 T cell receptor beta chains originate from one sample sequenced in a study of cytomegalovirus exposure and HLA in healthy donors. Vbeta (60) and Jbeta (13) primers were used in the PCR. Profiling relied on immunoSEQ multiplex PCR, and the TCRdb table lists in-frame clones only, not all of them. Altogether about 110,000 clones are present, under 80% being singletons, with the ten largest covering 12% to 15%. The sequenced material came from PBMCs. All receptors derive from a woman aged 40 to 50 in good health and CMV-seropositive.

The V gene is TRBV7-8, the J gene TRBJ1-2; maybe TRBD1 (6 bases). This CDR3 has 14 amino acids. Looked up from germline, CDR1 is SGHVS and CDR2 is FQNEAQ. V lost 1 base and J 6 bases, leaving 12 bases between the germline ends. The CDR3 spells CASSLGAGGNGYTF. The DNA for the CDR3 is TGTGCCAGCAGCTTAGGAGCGGGGGGCAATGGCTACACCTTC.

The rearrangement uses TRBV11-3 and TRBJ2-2; D may be TRBD1 (6 bases). The CDR3 contains 15 residues. The V gene lost 5 bases and the J gene lost 3 bases, with 13 bases spanning the gap. Per the germline V gene, CDR1 is SGHNT and CDR2 is YENEEA. CDR3 loop: CASSATTGHTGELFF. The CDR3 coding sequence is TGTGCCAGCAGCGCGACAACAGGGCACACCGGGGAGCTGTTTTTT.

The chain is built from TRBV19 and TRBJ1-5; TRBD1 might be the D (6 bases). The CDR3 has 16 residues. Between the trimmed V and J ends, which lost 5 bases and 3 bases, there was a span of 17 bases. Germline CDR1 is LNHDA and CDR2 is SQIVND (reference sequence). CDR3 in DNA: TGTGCCAGTAGTCCCCCAAGACAGGAGATCAATCAGCCCCAGCATTTT. This codes for CASSPPRQEINQPQHF.

Here the CDR3 DNA reads TGTGCCAGCAGTTACGGGACAGTAAGAAACACTGAAGCTTTCTTT. Translated: CASSYGTVRNTEAFF. This chain connects TRBV6-5 to TRBJ1-1; 7 bases fit TRBD1. The trim removed 2 bases at V and 2 bases at J, leaving 5 bases unmatched. The CDR3 sequence is 15 residues long. The germline V gene encodes CDR1 MNHEY and CDR2 SVGAGI.

CDR3 coding DNA: TGTGCCAGCACCGAGACTAGCGGCGCCTACAATGAGCAGTTCTTC. This sequence encodes CASTETSGAYNEQFF. This chain connects TRBV25-1 to TRBJ2-1; 9 bases line up with TRBD2. The junction had 6 bases not matched to a gene; V was cut back by 7 bases and J by 2 bases. CDR1 and CDR2 from the germline V gene are MGHDK and SYGVNS. This CDR3 contains 15 residues.

The V call is TRBV9, the J call TRBJ1-6, with D possibly being TRBD1 (5 bases). There are 13 residues in the CDR3. Germline V gene sequence: CDR1 SGDLS, CDR2 YYNGEE. The V gene lost 5 bases and the J gene lost 6 bases, with 9 bases spanning the gap. DNA for the CDR3: TGTGCCAGCAGAGGGGAGGCTAATTCACCCCTCCACTTT. Translation: CASRGEANSPLHF.

The rearrangement joins TRBV29-1 to TRBJ1-2; 8 nucleotides line up with TRBD1. After removal of 5 bases from V and 6 bases from J, the junction contained 14 bases not matched to a gene. CDR1 and CDR2 from the germline V gene are SQVTM and ANQGSEA. This CDR3 is 15 amino acids long. CDR3 sequence reads: CSVLSGRGPQDGYTF. The CDR3 coding sequence is TGCAGCGTTCTCTCAGGCAGGGGGCCCCAGGATGGCTACACCTTC.

The rearrangement uses TRBV7-2 and TRBJ1-3; no clear D gene. V was trimmed by 5 bases and J by 0 bases, leaving 11 bases between them. The CDR3 has 15 residues. The germline CDR1 and CDR2 sequences are SGHTA and FQGNSA. In nucleotides, the CDR3 is TGTGCCAGCAGCGTGTGGTTGAGCTCTGGAAACACCATATATTTT. This encodes CASSVWLSSGNTIYF.